This T cell receptor beta chain was captured by sequencing in a study of cytomegalovirus exposure and HLA in healthy donors. Looking at the study overall: Researchers previously reported finding fewer than 120 million unique TCR beta sequences from some 180 million T cells. Whole-study findings and limits: Prediction of most subjects' HLA-A and HLA-B alleles by TCR beta sequences was reportedly accurate. In a later analysis, at a false discovery rate of 0.05, approximately 18,000 TCR beta sequences were associated with HLA alleles.

PCR amplification relied on 60 Vbeta primers (plus 13 Jbeta primers). Sequencing used immunoSEQ multiplex PCR; TCRdb keeps in-frame clones, though not all of them. The sample lists roughly 100,000 clones; approximately 71% were seen once. Regarding this clone: Its target is not known.

The sequence came from a middle-aged man in good health and CMV-seronegative. The sample was PBMCs.

CDR3 nucleotide sequence: TGTGCCAGCTCACCACGGGACAGGGACGTTAATTCACCCCTCCACTTT. As protein: CASSPRDRDVNSPLHF. The chain couples TRBV18 to TRBJ1-6; 9 bases are a match to TRBD1. The V segment lost 1 base and the J segment 6 bases; nucleotides outside the gene matches: 4. Germline V gives CDR1 KGHSH, CDR2 LQKENI. The CDR3 is made up of 16 amino acids.